The following is a T cell receptor (beta chain) sequence with its context. Its antigen is unknown. The CDR3 consists of 13 residues. The ends lost 5 bases at V and 7 bases at J; junction bases unmatched: 7. Germline V lookup: CDR1 PRHDT, CDR2 FYEKMQ (reference sequence). The sample belongs to a study of shared clonotypes between healthy human individuals. For the study at large: The donor group consisted of a couple of women and a few men, aged 18 to 49. Study conclusions and caveats: For naive CD4 cells, roughly 5% of clonotypes were shared across a few donors.

Profiling relied on immunoSEQ multiplex PCR, and the TCRdb table lists in-frame clones only, not all of them. The profile shows about 320,000 clones, 80% to 90% of them singletons. The sequenced sample consisted of memory CD8+ T cells sorted from blood. The sample's subset: CD45RO+ cells pooled with CCR7-negative TemRA cells. The origin of this receptor is a man younger than 35 in good health. The chain joins TRBV13 to TRBJ1-1; 7 nucleotides match TRBD1. This chain's CDR3 is CASSPVRDSEAFF. The CDR3 DNA sequence: TGTGCCAGCAGCCCAGTCCGGGACAGTGAAGCTTTCTTT.